Listed here are 11 T cell receptor beta chains from one sample, sequenced in a study of beta chain features in type 1 diabetes. These receptors lack a known antigen. Study results and limitations: Shortening of TCRB CDR3s, moderate but significant, appeared in all four CD4+ subsets of Type 1 diabetes patients.

Of the isolated RNA, all was reverse transcribed, and so the sequenced material was expressed TCRB transcripts. TCRdb's copy holds only in-frame clones and misses some; the assay was immunoSEQ multiplex PCR. The data contain about 340,000 clones, roughly 12% of them seen just once; the ten biggest clones take up around 0.016%. Sequenced: naive CD4+ T cells from blood. The receptors were gathered from a woman younger than 35 with type 1 diabetes.

This chain connects TRBV10-3 to TRBJ2-7; TRBD1 matches at 8 bases. Germline assignment: CDR1 ENHRY and CDR2 SYGVKD. The junction had 3 bases not matched to a gene; V was cut back by 0 bases and J by 2 bases. The CDR3 totals 15 residues. CDR3 DNA sequence: TGTGCCATCAGTGAGTCTGGGACAGGTCCCTACGAGCAGTACGTC. As protein: CAISESGTGPYEQYV.

The genes are TRBV5-1 and TRBJ2-1, with 10 bases matching TRBD2. The J segment lost 4 bases and the V segment lost 0 bases, leaving 7 bases of the junction unmatched. From germline, CDR1 is SGHRS and CDR2 YFSETQ. The CDR3 sequence is 17 residues long. CDR3 sequence: CASSLGLAGVKYNEQFF. CDR3 DNA: TGCGCCAGCAGCTTGGGTCTAGCGGGAGTTAAGTACAATGAGCAGTTCTTC. Full variable domain (rest looked up from reference TRBV5-1 and TRBJ2-1): KAGVTQTPRYLIKTRGQQVTLSCSPISGHRSVSWYQQTPGQGLQFLFEYFSETQRNKGNFPGRFSGRQFSNSRSEMNVSTLELGDSALYLCASSLGLAGVKYNEQFFGPGTRLTVL.

There are a few counts of this clone. The rearrangement uses TRBV10-3 and TRBJ1-5; 7 bases fit TRBD1. With V trimmed by 10 bases and J by 2 bases, 2 bases remained unmatched. Germline CDR1 reads ENHRY; CDR2 reads SYGVKD. The CDR3 is 12 residues long. The CDR3 bases are TGTGCCACCGGGACAGGCAATCAGCCCCAGCATTTT. Amino acid sequence: CATGTGNQPQHF.

There are a few counts of this clone. The gene calls are TRBV7-8 and TRBJ2-3; the match to TRBD1 covers 9 bases. Germline CDR1 is SGHVS and CDR2 is FQNEAQ. Unmatched junction bases numbered 15, after V lost 2 bases and J lost 0 bases. The CDR3 is 20 amino acids. CDR3 coding DNA: TGTGCCAGCAGCTTAAGGATTTGGACAGGGGAAATATCTAGCACAGATACGCAGTATTTT. Amino acids: CASSLRIWTGEISSTDTQYF.

The chain carries TRBV6-5 and TRBJ1-4; D is ambiguous. CDR3 size: 14 residues. Germline V lookup: CDR1 MNHEY, CDR2 SVGAGI. Trimming stripped 2 bases from V and 8 bases from J, with 12 bases between. CDR3 coding DNA: TGTGCCAGCAGTTACGATACTAATTACGAAAAACTGTTTTTT. This gives the protein CASSYDTNYEKLFF.

This clone turned up a few times. The chain has TRBV19 and TRBJ2-1; a weak D match, TRBD2 (6 bases). V was pared by 5 bases and J by 5 bases, with 13 bases between. This CDR3 is built from 14 residues. Germline loops: CDR1 LNHDA, CDR2 SQIVND (reference sequence). Here the CDR3 DNA reads TGTGCCAGTAGTTTCGAGCGGGCAGACAATGAGCAGTTCTTC. It codes for CASSFERADNEQFF.

This clone was seen a handful of times. This chain links TRBV10-2 with TRBJ2-3; no clear D. CDR1 is WSHSY and CDR2 is SAAADI in the germline V gene. The V end was cut by 0 bases, the J end by 6 bases, with 10 bases between. CDR3 length: 14 residues. CDR3: CASSESTRGDTQYF. DNA of the CDR3: TGCGCCAGCAGTGAGTCGACTCGTGGGGATACGCAGTATTTT.

This clone appeared a few times. V gene TRBV30 combines with J gene TRBJ2-5; tentative D call: TRBD2 (7 bases). Trimming took 1 base from V and 7 from J, leaving 13 bases between them. This CDR3 has 13 residues. Germline values: CDR1 GTSNPN, CDR2 SVGIG (reference sequence). The CDR3 DNA reads as TGTGCCTGGAGTGCGGGGGGCAGTGGGACCCAGTACTTC. This codes for CAWSAGGSGTQYF.

As DNA, the CDR3 is TGTGCCAGTAGGAACCCGGGACAGGGGTACGGGGAGCTGTTTTTT. Its protein is CASRNPGQGYGELFF. The chain is built from TRBV19 and TRBJ2-2; 10 bases are a match to TRBD1. The trim removed 6 bases at V and 7 bases at J, leaving 8 bases unmatched. From germline, CDR1 is LNHDA and CDR2 SQIVND (reference sequence). This CDR3 region has 15 residues.

As to this clone: The same CDR3 also results from other DNA sequences found in this sample. This chain joins TRBV28 and TRBJ1-1, with D unresolved. Trimming removed 8 bases at V and 1 base at J, with 5 bases between. Germline V gene data show CDR1 as MDHEN and CDR2 as SYDVKM. CDR3 length: 11 amino acids. The CDR3 DNA reads as TGTGCCAGCTCTTCGAACACTGAAGCTTTCTTT. Its translation: CASSSNTEAFF.

In regard to this clone: Other nucleotide sequences from this sample produce the same CDR3. The V and J genes are TRBV20-1 and TRBJ1-1, with D unresolved. The germline V gene encodes CDR1 DFQATT and CDR2 SNEGSKA (reference sequence). V lost 3 bases and J 3 bases, leaving 5 bases between the germline ends. The CDR3 has 11 amino acids. The CDR3 DNA reads TGCAGTGCTAGGGGCTACACTGAAGCTTTCTTT. This codes for CSARGYTEAFF.